Given below is one TCR beta chain in context. This record belongs to a study of blood T cell repertoires in COVID-19. About the research overall: The United States, Italy and Spain were the sources of the acute and convalescent COVID-19 samples. Nucleic acid was either cDNA or gDNA, and it came from T cells, B-cell-depleted T cells, or PBMCs.

The germline V gene has CDR1 LGHNA and CDR2 YNFKEQ. The V segment lost 2 bases and the J segment 6 bases; nucleotides outside the gene matches: 5. The CDR3 runs 15 residues. Original processing methods: From reference gene primer amplification, estimates of nucleated cell counts were derived. TCRdb keeps only in-frame clones here, not all; method: immunoSEQ multiplex PCR. The V and J calls and clone size are taken from that table; D and trimming were inferred from the DNA. The table shows about 19,000 clones, with 70% to 90% occurring only once. What was sequenced was peripheral blood. The rearrangement uses TRBV4-2 and TRBJ2-7, with 12 bases that match TRBD2. The source of this sequence is a human donor in a cohort sampled during active COVID-19. This CDR3 reads CASSQRLAGVGEQYF. The CDR3 region has the DNA TGTGCCAGCAGCCAACGACTAGCGGGAGTGGGCGAGCAGTACTTC.